A single sample gave rise to the 3 T cell receptor beta chains below, sequenced in a study of blood T cells in healthy people across ages (dated by TCRdb to between 2014 and 2017). Receptors were amplified or captured by 5' RACE. The sequencer was an Illumina HiSeq 2500. A second roughly 6 to 12 cycle PCR used a sample-barcoded 5' primer and a J-beta primer mix. Through fastp at Q25 and MiXCR, TCRdb rebuilt clones from the public reads, retaining in-frame beta chains. Rows matching on CDR3 protein sequence are summarized as one entry with the most common DNA and genes. This sample gives about 830,000 distinct CDR3 sequences in total; roughly 50% of them show up just once. Over 20% of the sample is held by the ten biggest clonotypes. Sequenced material: blood. These receptors were obtained from a man aged 25 to 40 in good health.

This clonotype is a singleton in its sample. This chain links TRBV29-1 with TRBJ2-1; 10 bases agree with TRBD2. After removal of 6 bases from V and 10 bases from J, the junction contained 9 bases not matched to a gene. This CDR3 comprises 13 residues. From germline, CDR1 is SQVTM and CDR2 ANQGSEA. This CDR3 reads CSVGLAAFGEQFF. In nucleotides, the CDR3 is TGCAGCGTCGGACTAGCGGCATTCGGGGAGCAGTTCTTC.

The sample holds one count of this clonotype. CDR3 sequence reads: CASSFGWDTEAFF. The CDR3 coding sequence is TGTGCCAGCAGTTTTGGTTGGGACACTGAAGCTTTCTTT. This chain links TRBV27 with TRBJ1-1; D call uncertain. V shed 3 bases and J shed 3 bases, with 8 bases lying between them. The germline V gene encodes CDR1 MNHEY and CDR2 SMNVEV (reference sequence). This CDR3 contains 13 residues.

The gene calls are TRBV18 and TRBJ1-1, with D possibly being TRBD1 (5 bases). The CDR3 sequence is 13 residues long. Trimming took off 5 bases at V and 3 bases at J, with 10 bases between the two ends. The V gene's germline CDR1 is KGHSH and CDR2 LQKENI. The CDR3 loop is CASSAGMDTEAFF. The DNA for the CDR3 is TGTGCCAGCTCAGCAGGGATGGACACTGAAGCTTTCTTT.